This TCR beta chain was captured in a study of T-cell memory formation after mild COVID-19. This clonotype occurred a few times. MiXCR was run by TCRdb on the 5' RACE reads, yielding one entry per CDR3 protein. The sample contains over 350,000 distinct CDR3 sequences, about 15% of which appear only once. Sequencing was carried out using PBMCs or a T cell subset sorted from them (not recorded which). This receptor was obtained from a man younger than 30 who had mild COVID-19 (a few samples of this study predate the infection). Cell type and time point are not known.

CDR3 DNA sequence: TGCAGTGCTAGCTGGGTCGGTCGGAATGAGCAGTTCTTC. Translation gives CSASWVGRNEQFF. The genes are TRBV20-1 and TRBJ2-1; D unclear. The CDR3 totals 13 residues. Trimming took off 3 bases at V and 7 bases at J, with 13 bases between the two ends. Germline assignment: CDR1 DFQATT and CDR2 SNEGSKA (reference sequence).